The 18 T cell receptor beta chains below come from one sample, sequenced in a study of response to subunit inactivated influenza vaccine. From the RT-PCR reads, TCRdb called clonotypes with MiXCR, one entry per CDR3 protein. The repertoire consists of about 780,000 distinct CDR3 sequences, with about 18% occurring once and the leading ten covering approximately 10%. The sample consisted of PBMCs from blood, taken roughly 5 days after vaccination. The receptors were sampled from a man aged 50-60 years who received an inactivated influenza vaccine.

V usage is TRBV27 and J usage is TRBJ2-7; the match to TRBD2 covers 7 bases. Germline values: CDR1 MNHEY, CDR2 SMNVEV (reference sequence). Unmatched junction bases numbered 7, after V lost 3 bases and J lost 2 bases. The CDR3 has 15 amino acids. CDR3 loop: CASSLGGSRAYEQYF. The CDR3 region has the DNA TGTGCCAGCAGTTTGGGGGGGAGCCGGGCCTACGAGCAGTACTTC.

The CDR3 spells CASSLAPSAGVDEQFF. CDR3 DNA: TGTGCCAGCAGCTTAGCGCCTTCGGCAGGGGTGGATGAGCAGTTCTTC. The chain joins TRBV7-2 to TRBJ2-1; tentative D call: TRBD1 (6 bases). V lost 0 bases to trimming and J lost 8 bases, with 17 bases between them. From germline, CDR1 is SGHTA and CDR2 FQGNSA. This CDR3 has 16 residues.

The chain links TRBV24-1 to TRBJ2-2; D is unresolved. The CDR3 is 14 amino acids. The germline CDR1 and CDR2 sequences are KGHDR and SFDVKD. The V and J ends lost 4 bases and 6 bases respectively, with 11 bases between them. CDR3 residues: CATSDFNSAGELFF. For the CDR3, the DNA is TGTGCCACCAGTGACTTTAATTCCGCCGGGGAGCTGTTTTTT.

This clonotype was found a few times. The V and J genes are TRBV6-2 or TRBV6-3 and TRBJ2-1; 10 bases are a match to TRBD2. Looked up from germline, CDR1 is MNHEY and CDR2 is SVGEGT. The ends lost 6 bases at V and 1 base at J; junction bases unmatched: 6. The CDR3 extends over 16 amino acids. CDR3 sequence: CASRTLAGNSYNEQFF. The CDR3 coding sequence is TGTGCCAGCAGGACACTAGCGGGAAATTCCTACAATGAGCAGTTCTTC.

This clonotype was counted between two and nine times. The rearrangement joins TRBV20-1 to TRBJ2-3; 7 bases are a match to TRBD1. The J segment lost 7 bases and the V segment lost 1 base, leaving 5 bases of the junction unmatched. CDR1 and CDR2 from the germline V gene are DFQATT and SNEGSKA (reference sequence). The CDR3 runs 13 residues. CDR3 bases: TGCAGTGCTAGAGGGGACAGCTCTTATACGCAGTATTTT. Its translation: CSARGDSSYTQYF.

This clonotype was counted between two and nine times. The rearrangement joins TRBV7-3 to TRBJ2-7; TRBD1 agrees at 9 bases. With 6 bases clipped from V and 5 bases from J, the junction kept 14 bases outside the gene matches. Germline CDR1 and CDR2: SGHTA and FQGTGA. This CDR3 comprises 16 residues. CDR3 in amino acids: CASSLRGQGTLDEQYF. CDR3 nucleotides: TGTGCCAGCAGTCTGAGGGGACAGGGAACACTCGACGAGCAGTACTTC.

This clonotype was found a few times. V is TRBV5-1 and J is TRBJ1-2; 7 bases match TRBD1. The CDR3 loop spans 15 amino acids. Germline V gene data show CDR1 as SGHRS and CDR2 as YFSETQ. Trimming removed 4 bases from V and 2 bases from J; junction bases left unmatched: 8. CDR3 residues: CASSTWTGNNYGYTF. The CDR3, as DNA: TGCGCCAGCAGCACCTGGACAGGCAACAACTATGGCTACACCTTC.

The count of this clonotype is one. Here the CDR3 reads CASSIPDRNTEAFF. As DNA, the CDR3 is TGTGCCAGCAGTATCCCGGACAGGAACACTGAAGCTTTCTTT. The chain carries TRBV28 and TRBJ1-1, with D perhaps TRBD1 (6 bases). The length of the CDR3 is 14 residues. CDR1 is MDHEN, CDR2 SYDVKM, per germline. V lost 5 bases and J lost 1, with 11 bases in between.

Turning to this clonotype: In this CDR3 the conserved last residue, phenylalanine or tryptophan, is missing, so a read error is likely. CDR3 amino acids: CSVHPSGGHQETQYY. CDR3 DNA: TGCAGCGTTCACCCATCCGGGGGGCACCAAGAGACCCAGTACTAC. This rearrangement joins TRBV29-1 to TRBJ2-5; a possible D gene is TRBD2 (7 bases). Germline V gives CDR1 SQVTM, CDR2 ANQGSEA. V dropped 5 bases and J dropped 0 bases, with 16 bases sitting between them. This CDR3 has 15 residues.

The rearrangement links TRBV9 to TRBJ2-1; 7 bases are a match to TRBD2. Germline trimming cut 4 bases from V and 3 bases from J; bases unmatched to any gene: 7. The CDR3 length is 15 residues. Germline V gene data show CDR1 as SGDLS and CDR2 as YYNGEE. CDR3 in DNA: TGTGCCAGCAGCCCTAGCGGATCCCTCTACAATGAGCAGTTCTTC. As protein: CASSPSGSLYNEQFF. The variable domain in full, with the rest retrieved from reference TRBV9 and TRBJ2-1, is DSGVTQTPKHLITATGQRVTLRCSPRSGDLSVYWYQQSLDQGLQFLIQYYNGEERAKGNILERFSAQQFPDLHSELNLSSLELGDSALYFCASSPSGSLYNEQFFGPGTRLTVL.

This clonotype was seen a few times. The CDR3 sequence is CASRVVGSGTEAFF. The CDR3 nucleotides are TGTGCCAGCAGGGTGGTTGGATCGGGGACTGAAGCTTTCTTT. V is TRBV6-2 or TRBV6-3 and J is TRBJ1-1; D gene uncertain. Trimming stripped 6 bases from V and 5 bases from J, with 16 bases between. This CDR3 contains 14 residues. Per germline, CDR1 MNHEY and CDR2 SVGEGT.

This clonotype showed up many times. The chain uses TRBV6-7 and TRBJ1-6; D ambiguous. TRBV6-7 is placed among ORFs of uncertain function. The V end was cut by 0 bases, the J end by 7 bases, with 7 bases between. The CDR3 has 14 residues. The CDR3: CASSYSKANSPLHF. The CDR3 bases are TGTGCCAGCAGTTACTCGAAGGCAAATTCACCCCTCCACTTT.

This clonotype has more than one count but fewer than ten. The chain has TRBV6-4 and TRBJ1-6; possibly TRBD1 for D (6 bases). Trimming took 4 bases from V and 7 from J, leaving 14 bases between them. The germline gives CDR1 MRHNA, CDR2 SNTAGT. The CDR3 is made up of 15 amino acids. CDR3 sequence: CASSVTGRGNSPLHF. The CDR3 DNA reads as TGTGCCAGCAGTGTCACAGGGAGAGGGAATTCACCCCTCCACTTT.

The rearrangement joins TRBV15 to TRBJ2-1; 9 bases match TRBD1. This CDR3 region has 15 residues. J was trimmed by 5 bases and V by 3 bases; bases with no gene match: 5. Per the germline V gene, CDR1 is LNHNV and CDR2 is YYDKDF (reference sequence). The CDR3 DNA is TGTGCCACCAGCAGCGACAGGGGGAGGAACAATGAGCAGTTCTTC. Protein product: CATSSDRGRNNEQFF. Full variable domain (missing parts from reference TRBV15 and TRBJ2-1): DAMVIQNPRYQVTQFGKPVTLSCSQTLNHNVMYWYQQKSSQAPKLLFHYYDKDFNNEADTPDNFQSRRPNTSFCFLDIRSPGLGDTAMYLCATSSDRGRNNEQFFGPGTRLTVL.

V gene TRBV6-1 combines with J gene TRBJ1-4, with TRBD1 as a possible D gene (5 bases). The V and J ends lost 2 bases and 5 bases respectively, with 12 bases between them. CDR3 length: 15 amino acids. Germline-derived CDR1 and CDR2 are MNHNS and SASEGT. The CDR3 protein is CASSEWVQANEKLFF. The CDR3, as DNA: TGTGCCAGCAGTGAATGGGTACAGGCGAATGAAAAACTGTTTTTT.

This clonotype was counted many times. V and J are TRBV20-1 and TRBJ2-3; 10 positions agree with TRBD2. The V gene's germline CDR1 is DFQATT and CDR2 SNEGSKA (reference sequence). Unmatched junction bases numbered 6, after V lost 7 bases and J lost 14 bases. CDR3 length equals 10 residues. The CDR3: CSVLAGAPYF. The CDR3 DNA follows: TGCAGTGTCCTAGCGGGGGCACCGTATTTT.

V is TRBV3-1 and J is TRBJ1-1, with 7 bases lining up with TRBD1. Germline V gives CDR1 LGHDT, CDR2 YNNKEL (reference sequence). This CDR3 region has 14 residues. The trim removed 0 bases at V and 10 bases at J, leaving 8 bases unmatched. CDR3 amino acids: CASSQEQTGRGAFF. The CDR3 DNA reads TGTGCCAGCAGCCAAGAGCAGACAGGGAGGGGAGCTTTCTTT.

V is TRBV7-6 and J is TRBJ2-1; 9 bases match TRBD1. Germline V gene data show CDR1 as SGHVS and CDR2 as FNYEAQ. This CDR3 region has 16 residues. Trimming removed 4 bases from V and 2 bases from J; junction bases left unmatched: 6. CDR3 loop: CASSSNRGRAYNEQFF. CDR3 DNA sequence: TGTGCCAGCAGCTCTAACAGGGGGCGCGCCTACAATGAGCAGTTCTTC.